The T cell receptor (beta chain) described here comes from a study of PD-1 blockade in classical Hodgkin lymphoma (dated by TCRdb to 2018 to 2021). A note on the overall study: Nivolumab dosing was 3 mg/kg intravenously every 2 weeks, continuing until either disease progression or unacceptable toxicity. To define a peripheral blood immune signature of response to PD-1 blockade in classical Hodgkin lymphoma, the study combined TCR beta sequencing with CyTOF. Overall study results and their limits: CD4+ but not CD8+ TCR diversity rose significantly by C4D1 (p=0.0027 vs p=0.16), most apparent in complete responders (p=0.02). Baseline TCR diversity was reported as lower in newly diagnosed patients than in healthy donors, and lower still in relapsed/refractory patients. Patients starting nivolumab less than 1 year after ASCT had lower diversity and were excluded from later analyses to avoid confounding by immune reconstitution. The study was limited to a single clinical trial cohort, and causes of repertoire differences, possibly disease activity or prior therapy, remained undefined. Baseline diversity similar to that of newly diagnosed patients was observed in trial patients achieving complete response, whereas significantly lower diversity was observed in partial responders and progressors.

V is cut back by 10 bases and J by 4 bases, with 13 bases in the junction unmatched. The CDR3 goes from the cysteine to the phenylalanine over 14 residues. Only the CDR3 region is kept as DNA, spanning 42 bases read in frame from base 1. According to the germline V gene (reference sequence), CDR1 reads SEHNR and CDR2 reads FQNEAQ. Concerning this clone: There is no known antigen for this receptor. The input lacks base qualities; no much larger clone sits a single base away.

Genomic DNA was extracted with the Qiagen DNeasy kit from unsorted PBMCs and from negatively selected CD4+ and CD8+ fractions. TCR beta CDR3 regions were amplified by immunoSEQ multiplex PCR using primers annealing to V and J segments. A synthetic immune receptor repertoire was used to minimize amplification bias, and any remaining bias was removed computationally after sequencing. From the authors' description of their analysis: Repertoire diversity was quantified as the Shannon entropy index using custom Python scripts. The unsorted, CD4+ and CD8+ repertoires were each analyzed separately, with the exception of combined analyses, where CD4+ and CD8+ sequences were merged in silico. Clonal expansion was defined as at least a 2-fold frequency increase after treatment relative to C1D1, with a pseudocount of 0.5 for undetected baseline clones. Singleton clones were defined as clones with 0 or 1 copy at C1D1, and non-singleton clones were defined as clones with 2 or more copies. Clones expanded in unsorted samples were annotated as CD4+, CD8+ or unknown by matching protein sequences in sorted samples from the same patient. Wilcoxon tests on paired samples were used to test changes in diversity from C1D1 to C4D1. TCRdb took this table from immuneACCESS and kept in-frame rearrangements with V and J called. Such tables lack part of the clones; where checked against another copy, unresolved V genes explain under half of the gap, and the rest is unexplained. V and J calls and clone size follow that table, whereas D and trimming were derived from the DNA. A total of tens of thousands of clones appear in this sample, around 76% of them only once. The ten largest clones add up to approximately 12% of the sample.

The time point label, read with the paper, signifies: cycle 4 day 1 (C4D1), after five to seven weeks of nivolumab. Every trial patient had relapsed following autologous stem cell transplantation, and prior brentuximab vedotin exposure was what differed among cohorts A, B and C. A total of approximately 51 patients with relapsed/refractory classical Hodgkin lymphoma made up the trial cohort, and each patient's best overall response was complete response, partial response or progressive disease. Trial patients were treated with single-agent nivolumab in the multi-cohort phase II CheckMate 205 trial. An independent review committee assessed best overall response using the 2007 International Working Group response criteria. Trial PBMCs were obtained immediately prior to nivolumab initiation (C1D1) and on therapy at cycle 2 day 1 and cycle 4 day 1. Peripheral blood was collected in 8 mL Vacutainer Cell Preparation Tubes, from which PBMCs were isolated by centrifugation and then cryopreserved.

Here the sequenced sample was peripheral blood mononuclear cells (PBMCs), taken before the fourth cycle of nivolumab. The rearranged segments are TRBV7-9 and TRBJ2-7; 7 junctional bases match TRBD1. The sequence was obtained from a human donor with classical Hodgkin lymphoma. The DNA sequence reads TGTGCCATTCAGGGGGACCCTCCGGCATACGAGCAGTACTTC. Protein translation: CAIQGDPPAYEQYF.